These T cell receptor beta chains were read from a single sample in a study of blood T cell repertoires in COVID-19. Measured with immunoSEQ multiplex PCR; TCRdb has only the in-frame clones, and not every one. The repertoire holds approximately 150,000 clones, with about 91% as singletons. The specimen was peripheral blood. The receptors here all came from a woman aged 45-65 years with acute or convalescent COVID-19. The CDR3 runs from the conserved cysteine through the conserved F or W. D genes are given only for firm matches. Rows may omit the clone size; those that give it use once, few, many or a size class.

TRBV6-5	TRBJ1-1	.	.	TGTGCCAGCAGTTACTCTGGGGGGTTAAACACTGAAGCTTTCTTT	CASSYSGGLNTEAFF
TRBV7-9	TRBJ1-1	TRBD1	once	TGTGCCAGCAGCAGAGGGGGCGAGGACACTGAAGCTTTCTTT	CASSRGGEDTEAFF
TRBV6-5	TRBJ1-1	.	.	TGTGCCAGCAGCCGTGAAGGGGTGAACACTGAAGCTTTCTTT	CASSREGVNTEAFF
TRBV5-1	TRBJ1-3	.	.	TGCGCCAGCAGCAAACGACAGTTGGAGCCTGGAAACACCATATATTTT	CASSKRQLEPGNTIYF
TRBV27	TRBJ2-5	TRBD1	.	TGTGCCAGCAGTTTACTCTCAGGGGGCGCTTGGGAGACCCAGTACTTC	CASSLLSGGAWETQYF
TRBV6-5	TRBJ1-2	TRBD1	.	TGTGCCAGCATAGACAGGGGGCATAACTATGGCTACACCTTC	CASIDRGHNYGYTF
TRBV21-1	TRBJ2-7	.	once	TGTGCCAGCGCCCAACCAGGCGAGCAGTACTTC	CASAQPGEQYF
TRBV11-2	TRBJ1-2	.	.	TGTGCCAGCAGCAACGACAGGGGCTACACCTTC	CASSNDRGYTF
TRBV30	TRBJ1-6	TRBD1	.	TGTGCCTGGAGTGTTGACAGGGATTCACCCCTCCACTTT	CAWSVDRDSPLHF
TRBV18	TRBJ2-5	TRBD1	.	TGTGCCAGCTCACCACCGGGGCCCTCGACAGGGCAAGAGACCCAGTACTTC	CASSPPGPSTGQETQYF
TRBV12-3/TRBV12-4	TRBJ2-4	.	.	TGTGCCAGCAGTTTGGATAGCGTGCAGTACTTC	CASSLDSVQYF
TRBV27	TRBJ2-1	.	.	TGTGCCAGCAGCTCAGCCCTAGGAGGGTCCAGAGGCAATGAGCAGTTCTTC	CASSSALGGSRGNEQFF
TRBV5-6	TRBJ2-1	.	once	TGTGCCAGCAGCTTGGGGGCGCATGAGCAGTTCTTC	CASSLGAHEQFF
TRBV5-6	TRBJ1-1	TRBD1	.	TGTGCCAGCAGCCTAGACAGGGGGCGTTATGACACTGAAGCTTTCTTT	CASSLDRGRYDTEAFF
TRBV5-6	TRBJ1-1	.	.	TGTGCCAGCAGCATGGGACTTAACACTGAAGCTTTCTTT	CASSMGLNTEAFF
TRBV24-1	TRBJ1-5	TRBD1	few	TGTGCCACCGGGAGGACAGGGGAAGATAGCAATCAGCCCCAGCATTTT	CATGRTGEDSNQPQHF
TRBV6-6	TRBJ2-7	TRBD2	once	TGTGCCAGCAGTCACCGGGAGGGCGAGCAGTACTTC	CASSHREGEQYF
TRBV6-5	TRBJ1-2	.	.	TGTGCCAGCAGTTACCAGGCCCTGAAGGATGGCTACACCTTC	CASSYQALKDGYTF
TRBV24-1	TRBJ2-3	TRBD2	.	TGTGCCACCAGTCGACTAGCGGGGGACACAGATACGCAGTATTTT	CATSRLAGDTDTQYF
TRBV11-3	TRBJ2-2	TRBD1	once	TGTGCCAGCAGACGGACAGGGGGAGCCGGGGAGCTGTTTTTT	CASRRTGGAGELFF
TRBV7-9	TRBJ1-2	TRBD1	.	TGTGCCAGCAGCTTCGGGACAGGGGAAGGCTACACCTTC	CASSFGTGEGYTF